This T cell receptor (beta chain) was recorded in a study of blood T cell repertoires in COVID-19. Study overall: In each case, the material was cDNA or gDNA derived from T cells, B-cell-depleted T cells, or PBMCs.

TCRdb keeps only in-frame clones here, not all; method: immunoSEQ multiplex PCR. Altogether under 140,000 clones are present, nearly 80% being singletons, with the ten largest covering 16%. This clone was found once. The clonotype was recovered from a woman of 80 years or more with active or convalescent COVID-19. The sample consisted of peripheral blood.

CDR3 sequence reads: CASSLRDEQFF. Written as DNA, the CDR3 is TGTGCCAGCAGTTTGAGGGATGAGCAGTTCTTC. This chain links TRBV12-3 or TRBV12-4 with TRBJ2-1; D might be TRBD2 (5 bases). Deletions cut 3 bases from V and 8 bases from J, with 5 bases between. CDR3 length: 11 amino acids.